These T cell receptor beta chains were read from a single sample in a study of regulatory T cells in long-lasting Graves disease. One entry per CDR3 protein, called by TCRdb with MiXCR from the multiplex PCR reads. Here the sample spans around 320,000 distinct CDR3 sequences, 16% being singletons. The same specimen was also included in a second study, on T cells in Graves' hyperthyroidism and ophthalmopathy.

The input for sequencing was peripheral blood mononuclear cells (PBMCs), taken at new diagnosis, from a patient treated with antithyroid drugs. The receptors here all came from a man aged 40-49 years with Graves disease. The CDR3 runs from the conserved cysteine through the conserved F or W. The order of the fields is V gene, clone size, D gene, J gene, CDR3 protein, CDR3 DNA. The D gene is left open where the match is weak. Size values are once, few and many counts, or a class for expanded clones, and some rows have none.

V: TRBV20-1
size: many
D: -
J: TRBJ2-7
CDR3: CSAILGLSYEQYF
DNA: TGCAGTGCTATTTTGGGGCTATCCTACGAGCAGTACTTC

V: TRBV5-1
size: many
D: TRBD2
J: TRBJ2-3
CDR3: CATAIGLASTQYF
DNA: TGCGCCACCGCGATTGGACTAGCGAGCACGCAGTATTTT

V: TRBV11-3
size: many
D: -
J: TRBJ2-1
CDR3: CASSSRGRSNEQFF
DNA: TGTGCCAGCAGCTCCCGGGGGAGATCCAATGAGCAGTTCTTC

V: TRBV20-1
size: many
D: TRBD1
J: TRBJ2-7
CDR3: CSASHSDRDLYEQYF
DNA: TGCAGTGCTAGTCACTCAGACAGGGACCTCTACGAGCAGTACTTC

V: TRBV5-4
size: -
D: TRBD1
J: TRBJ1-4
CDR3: CASSSGQGKEKLFF
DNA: TGTGCCAGCAGTAGCGGACAGGGAAAAGAAAAACTGTTTTTT

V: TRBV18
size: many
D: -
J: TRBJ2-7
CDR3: CASSPPSIFDEQYF
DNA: TGTGCCAGCTCACCACCTTCGATTTTCGACGAGCAGTACTTC

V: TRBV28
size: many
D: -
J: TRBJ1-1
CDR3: CASSSRGGITEAFF
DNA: TGTGCCAGCAGTTCCCGCGGGGGGATAACTGAAGCTTTCTTT

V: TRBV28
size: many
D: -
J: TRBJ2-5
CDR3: CASSFSSVIQETQYF
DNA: TGTGCCAGCAGTTTCTCATCAGTGATCCAAGAGACCCAGTACTTC

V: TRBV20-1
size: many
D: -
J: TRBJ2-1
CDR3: CSASIRAGNEQFF
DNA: TGCAGTGCCTCAATTAGGGCGGGGAATGAGCAGTTCTTC

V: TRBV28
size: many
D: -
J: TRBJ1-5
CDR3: CASSGPGAVDQPQHF
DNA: TGTGCCAGCAGTGGCCCGGGGGCCGTGGATCAGCCCCAGCATTTT

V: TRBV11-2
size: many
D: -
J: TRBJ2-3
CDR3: CASSPWGRGGTDTQYF
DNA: TGTGCCAGCAGCCCCTGGGGTAGAGGGGGCACAGATACGCAGTATTTT

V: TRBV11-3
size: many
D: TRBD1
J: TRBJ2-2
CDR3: CASSLAGGRTGELFF
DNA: TGTGCCAGCAGCTTAGCAGGGGGAAGGACCGGGGAGCTGTTTTTT

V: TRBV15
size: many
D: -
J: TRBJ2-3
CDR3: CATSREGWGAEGTDTQYF
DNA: TGTGCCACCAGCAGAGAAGGTTGGGGGGCGGAAGGCACAGATACGCAGTATTTT

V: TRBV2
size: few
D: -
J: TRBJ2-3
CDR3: CASSEGLSTDTQYF
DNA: TGTGCCAGCAGTGAAGGGCTCTCCACAGATACGCAGTATTTT

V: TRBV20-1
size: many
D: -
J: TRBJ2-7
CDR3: CSGGTAGYEQYF
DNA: TGCAGCGGCGGGACAGCGGGGTATGAGCAGTACTTC

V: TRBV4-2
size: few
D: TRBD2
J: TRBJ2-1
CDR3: CASSQGASGGEKVQFF
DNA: TGTGCCAGCAGCCAAGGAGCTAGCGGGGGAGAGAAGGTGCAGTTCTTC

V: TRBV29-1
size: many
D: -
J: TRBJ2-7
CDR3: CSVAREYEQYF
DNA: TGCAGCGTTGCTCGGGAATACGAGCAGTACTTC

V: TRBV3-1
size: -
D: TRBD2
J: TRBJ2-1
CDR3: CASLAGGTDNEQFF
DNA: TGTGCCAGCTTAGCGGGGGGTACAGACAATGAGCAGTTCTTC

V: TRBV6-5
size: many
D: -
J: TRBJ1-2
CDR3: CASSYGQNNYGYTF
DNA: TGTGCCAGCAGTTATGGACAGAATAACTATGGCTACACCTTC

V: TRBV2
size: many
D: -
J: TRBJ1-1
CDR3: CASRWEANTEAFF
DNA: TGTGCCAGCAGATGGGAGGCGAACACCGAAGCTTTCTTT

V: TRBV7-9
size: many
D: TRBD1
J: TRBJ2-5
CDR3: CASRRQGETQYF
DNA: TGTGCCAGCAGACGACAGGGGGAGACCCAGTACTTC

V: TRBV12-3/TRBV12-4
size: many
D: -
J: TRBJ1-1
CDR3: CAISTLSHTEAFF
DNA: TGTGCCATTTCGACCCTGAGCCACACTGAAGCTTTCTTT

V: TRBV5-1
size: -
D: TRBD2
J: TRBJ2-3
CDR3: CASSLASGSGGAITDTQYF
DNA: TGTGCCAGCAGCTTGGCCAGTGGTAGCGGGGGGGCAATTACAGATACGCAGTATTTT

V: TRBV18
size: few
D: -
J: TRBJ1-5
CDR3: CATQGTLDQPQHF
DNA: TGTGCCACCCAAGGGACCCTTGATCAGCCCCAGCATTTT

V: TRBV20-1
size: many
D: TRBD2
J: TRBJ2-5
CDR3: CSARDSGGLETQYF
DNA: TGCAGTGCTAGAGATAGCGGGGGTCTAGAGACCCAGTACTTC

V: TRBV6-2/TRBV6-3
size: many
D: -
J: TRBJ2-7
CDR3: CASSRELSYEQYF
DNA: TGTGCCAGCAGCCGGGAGCTGTCCTACGAGCAGTACTTC

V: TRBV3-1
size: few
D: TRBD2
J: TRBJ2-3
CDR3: CASSPLWGGNTDTQYF
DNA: TGTGCCAGCAGCCCCTTGTGGGGGGGGAACACAGATACGCAGTATTTT

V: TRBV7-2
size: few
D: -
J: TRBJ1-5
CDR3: CASSLRGHTYSNQPQHF
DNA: TGTGCCAGCAGCTTACGCGGACACACCTATAGCAATCAGCCCCAGCATTTT

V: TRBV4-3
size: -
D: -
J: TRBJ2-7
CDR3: CASSQTRGGYYEQYF
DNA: TGCGCCAGCAGCCAAACCAGGGGGGGTTATTACGAGCAGTACTTC

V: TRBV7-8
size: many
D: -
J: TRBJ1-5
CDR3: CASSLLMGGSNQPQHF
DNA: TGTGCCAGCAGCTTACTGATGGGGGGCAGCAATCAGCCCCAGCATTTT

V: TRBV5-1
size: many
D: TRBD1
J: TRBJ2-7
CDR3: CASRGTASSYEQYF
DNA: TGTGCCAGCAGGGGGACGGCGAGCTCCTACGAGCAGTACTTC

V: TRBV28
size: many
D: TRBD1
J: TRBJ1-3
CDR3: CASSTPGQGPTIYF
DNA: TGTGCCAGCAGTACCCCGGGACAGGGACCCACCATATATTTT

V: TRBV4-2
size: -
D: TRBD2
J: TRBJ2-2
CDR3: CASSQEGLGGVNTGELFF
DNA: TGTGCCAGCAGCCAAGAGGGGCTCGGGGGGGTGAACACCGGGGAGCTGTTTTTT

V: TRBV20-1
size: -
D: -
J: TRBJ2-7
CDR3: CSVRWTQDGGEQYF
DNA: TGCAGTGTAAGATGGACGCAGGATGGGGGTGAGCAGTACTTC

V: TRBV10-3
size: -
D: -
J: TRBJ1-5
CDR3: CAISGGGGDQPQHF
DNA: TGTGCCATCAGTGGCGGGGGCGGGGATCAGCCCCAGCATTTT

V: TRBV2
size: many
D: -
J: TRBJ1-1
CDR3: CASSREATTEAFF
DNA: TGTGCCAGCAGCAGGGAAGCAACCACTGAAGCTTTCTTT

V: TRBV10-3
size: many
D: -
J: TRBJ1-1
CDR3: CAIRREATEAFF
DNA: TGTGCCATCCGCAGGGAAGCCACTGAAGCTTTCTTT

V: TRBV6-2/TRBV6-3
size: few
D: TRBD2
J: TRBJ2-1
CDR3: CASSKRAGGPYNEQFF
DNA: TGTGCCAGCAGTAAGAGAGCGGGGGGGCCTTACAATGAGCAGTTCTTC

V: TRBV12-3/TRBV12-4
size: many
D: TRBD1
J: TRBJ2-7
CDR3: CASRTGQGYEQYF
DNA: TGTGCCAGCAGAACAGGACAGGGCTACGAGCAGTACTTC

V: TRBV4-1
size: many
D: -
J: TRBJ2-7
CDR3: CASSQGQTDEQYF
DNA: TGCGCCAGCAGCCAAGGACAAACGGACGAGCAGTACTTC

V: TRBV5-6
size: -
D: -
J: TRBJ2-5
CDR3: CASSASRNFGETQYF
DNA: TGTGCCAGCAGCGCCTCTAGAAATTTTGGGGAGACCCAGTACTTC

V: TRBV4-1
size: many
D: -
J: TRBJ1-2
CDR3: CASSQGSQGVGYTF
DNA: TGCGCCAGCAGCCAAGGGTCACAGGGCGTCGGCTACACCTTC

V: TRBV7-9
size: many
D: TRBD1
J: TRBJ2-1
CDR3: CASFLKRQGAMNEQFF
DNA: TGTGCCAGCTTCCTTAAGAGACAGGGTGCGATGAATGAGCAGTTCTTC

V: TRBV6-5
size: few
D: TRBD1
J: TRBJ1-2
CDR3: CASSYRDRGFGGYTF
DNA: TGTGCCAGCAGTTACAGGGACAGGGGTTTCGGTGGCTACACCTTC

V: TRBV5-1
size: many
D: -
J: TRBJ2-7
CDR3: CASSLEAGAFYEQYF
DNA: TGCGCCAGCAGCTTAGAGGCAGGGGCCTTCTACGAGCAGTACTTC

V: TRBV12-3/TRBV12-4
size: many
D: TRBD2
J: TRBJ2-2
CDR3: CASTPSGYTGELFF
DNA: TGTGCCAGCACCCCTAGCGGATACACCGGGGAGCTGTTTTTT

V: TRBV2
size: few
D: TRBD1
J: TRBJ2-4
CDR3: CASRMDRASKNIQYF
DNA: TGTGCCAGCAGAATGGACAGGGCGTCCAAAAACATTCAGTACTTC

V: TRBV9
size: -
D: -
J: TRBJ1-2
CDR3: CASSGLARGDGYTF
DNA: TGTGCCAGCAGTGGACTTGCCAGGGGAGATGGCTACACCTTC

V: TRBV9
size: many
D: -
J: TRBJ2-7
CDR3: CASSVIGSAYEGEQYF
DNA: TGTGCCAGCAGCGTAATTGGGTCCGCATACGAAGGCGAGCAGTACTTC

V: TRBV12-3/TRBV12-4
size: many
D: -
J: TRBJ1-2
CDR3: CASSLGGKYGYTF
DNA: TGTGCCAGCAGTTTAGGAGGGAAATATGGCTACACCTTC

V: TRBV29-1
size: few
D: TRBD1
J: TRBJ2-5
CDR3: CSVEHLQGFGETQYF
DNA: TGCAGCGTTGAACATTTACAGGGGTTTGGAGAGACCCAGTACTTC

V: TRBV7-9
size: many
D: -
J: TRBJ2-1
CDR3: CASSLAELRYNEQFF
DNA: TGTGCCAGCAGCTTAGCAGAACTAAGATACAATGAGCAGTTCTTC

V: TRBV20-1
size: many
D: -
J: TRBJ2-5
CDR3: CSARDSPTGTQYF
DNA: TGCAGTGCTAGGGACAGCCCAACGGGGACCCAGTACTTC

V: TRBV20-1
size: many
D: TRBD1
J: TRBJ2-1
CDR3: CSASLPGQGSYNEQFF
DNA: TGCAGTGCTAGCCTACCCGGACAGGGATCCTACAATGAGCAGTTCTTC

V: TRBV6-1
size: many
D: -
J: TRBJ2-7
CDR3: CASSRTGRYPKQYF
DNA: TGTGCCAGCAGTAGAACCGGACGGTACCCGAAGCAGTACTTC

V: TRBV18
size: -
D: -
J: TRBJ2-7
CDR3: CASSPGLGYEQYF
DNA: TGTGCCAGCTCACCAGGGCTGGGCTACGAGCAGTACTTC

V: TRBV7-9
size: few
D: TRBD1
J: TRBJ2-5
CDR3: CASSPGQGGAETQYF
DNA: TGTGCCAGCAGTCCTGGACAGGGGGGGGCGGAGACCCAGTACTTC

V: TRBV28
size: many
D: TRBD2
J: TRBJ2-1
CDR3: CASSLWTSGGRLNEQFF
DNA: TGTGCCAGCAGTTTATGGACTAGCGGGGGGCGTCTGAATGAGCAGTTCTTC

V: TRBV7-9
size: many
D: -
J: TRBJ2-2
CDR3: CASTRQGTNTGELFF
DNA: TGTGCCAGCACTCGTCAGGGGACGAACACCGGGGAGCTGTTTTTT